A single sample gave rise to the 23 T cell receptor beta chains below, sequenced in a study of cytomegalovirus exposure and HLA in healthy donors. A multiplex PCR was run with 60 Vbeta primers and 13 Jbeta primers. This table comes from immunoSEQ multiplex PCR, and its TCRdb copy is limited to in-frame clones, with some not included. The sample holds under 300,000 clones, around 81% seen once. The sequenced sample consisted of PBMCs. All receptors derive from a woman aged 60 to 75 in good health and CMV-seropositive.

This clone was counted between two and nine times. The chain has TRBV6-4 and TRBJ1-1; no definite D call. The CDR3 is made up of 13 amino acids. Germline V lookup: CDR1 MRHNA, CDR2 SNTAGT. The V end was cut by 10 bases, the J end by 1 base, with 13 bases between. Written as DNA, the CDR3 is TGTGCCACCAGCCGAATGGCGAACACTGAAGCTTTCTTT. Its protein product is CATSRMANTEAFF.

The chain carries TRBV29-1 and TRBJ2-5; 7 positions agree with TRBD2. Germline V gives CDR1 SQVTM, CDR2 ANQGSEA. The CDR3 runs to 12 residues. J lost 5 bases, V lost 3 bases, and 3 bases had no gene match. The CDR3 DNA is TGCAGCGTTGAGTGGGGGGGTGAGACCCAGTACTTC. It translates to CSVEWGGETQYF.

The CDR3 here is CATSRDRAGVGDEKLFF. The DNA for the CDR3 is TGTGCCACCAGCAGAGATCGAGCCGGGGTTGGGGATGAAAAACTGTTTTTT. The rearrangement links TRBV15 to TRBJ1-4; D gene uncertain. Germline CDR1 LNHNV, CDR2 YYDKDF (reference sequence). The V end was cut by 0 bases, the J end by 6 bases, with 17 bases between. The CDR3 is 17 amino acids. Using reference TRBV15 and TRBJ1-4 for the parts outside the CDR3, the full variable domain is DAMVIQNPRYQVTQFGKPVTLSCSQTLNHNVMYWYQQKSSQAPKLLFHYYDKDFNNEADTPDNFQSRRPNTSFCFLDIRSPGLGDTAMYLCATSRDRAGVGDEKLFFGSGTQLSVL.

This clone was seen just once. Other DNA sequences within the sample encode an identical CDR3. The V call is TRBV5-1, the J call TRBJ1-2; perhaps TRBD1 as D (5 bases). Germline lookup yields CDR1 SGHRS and CDR2 YFSETQ. The CDR3 sequence is 14 residues long. V was clipped by 0 bases and J by 4 bases, with 10 bases between them. CDR3 amino acids: CASSLEQARYGYTF. The DNA for the CDR3 is TGCGCCAGCAGCTTGGAACAGGCTCGCTATGGCTACACCTTC.

The chain joins TRBV1 to TRBJ2-1; the D call TRBD2 from the table was never checked on the DNA. TRBV1 has pseudogene status. The CDR3 extends over 17 amino acids. The CDR3 loop is CTSSPPSGRAFYNEQFF. The CDR3 DNA follows: TGCACCAGCAGCCCCCCTAGCGGGAGGGCCTTCTACAATGAGCAGTTCTTC.

This clone was detected a few times. J is TRBJ1-6 and V is TRBV2, with D perhaps TRBD1 (6 bases). Germline CDR1 reads SNHLY; CDR2 reads FYNNEI. The CDR3 contains 16 residues. Trimming shortened V by 4 bases and J by 10 bases, and 20 bases separated the two germline ends. The CDR3 sequence is CASSVTYGDTASPLHF. The CDR3 nucleotides read TGTGCCAGCAGTGTAACGTACGGGGACACAGCCTCACCCCTCCACTTT.

CDR3 in amino acids: CASSLSYDQGNYGYTF. The CDR3 DNA reads as TGTGCCAGCAGCCTCAGCTACGATCAGGGGAACTATGGCTACACCTTC. The chain employs TRBV13 and TRBJ1-2; maybe TRBD1 (6 bases). The CDR3 length is 16 residues. V was cut by 5 bases and J by 2 bases, with 18 bases left in between. Germline V gene data show CDR1 as PRHDT and CDR2 as FYEKMQ (reference sequence).

The J gene is TRBJ1-1, the V gene TRBV18; the D is unclear. Germline-derived CDR1 and CDR2 are KGHSH and LQKENI. This CDR3 comprises 13 residues. V shed 7 bases and J shed 1 base, with 10 bases lying between them. CDR3 sequence (DNA): TGTGCCAGCTTTCCCGGAGGGAACACTGAAGCTTTCTTT. It encodes CASFPGGNTEAFF.

The rearrangement links TRBV5-4 to TRBJ2-7; 9 bases line up with TRBD1. The V segment lost 0 bases and the J segment 7 bases; nucleotides outside the gene matches: 5. The CDR3 is 14 residues long. Germline V CDR1 and CDR2: SGHNT, YYREEE (reference sequence). In DNA form, the CDR3 reads TGTGCCAGCAGCTTGGTTGGGACAGGGAGAGAGCAGTACTTC. Translated, it gives CASSLVGTGREQYF.

This chain connects TRBV28 to TRBJ2-7; maybe TRBD2 (5 bases). Between the trimmed V and J ends, which lost 5 bases and 7 bases, there was a span of 21 bases. CDR3 size: 15 residues. The germline CDR1 and CDR2 sequences are MDHEN and SYDVKM. CDR3 in amino acids: CASSTLATPGREQYF. CDR3 coding DNA: TGTGCCAGCAGTACGTTAGCGACACCCGGTCGGGAGCAGTACTTC.

J is TRBJ2-6 and V is TRBV16; possible D gene TRBD1, 7 bases. Germline CDR1 and CDR2: KGHSY and FQNENV. V lost 3 bases and J 0 bases, leaving 15 bases between the germline ends. The CDR3 covers 18 residues. CDR3 loop: CASSHRRQGGSGANVLTF. CDR3 nucleotides: TGTGCCAGCAGCCATCGTAGACAGGGAGGCTCTGGGGCCAACGTCCTGACTTTC.

This rearrangement joins TRBV7-9 to TRBJ2-7; 8 positions match TRBD1. The germline V gene encodes CDR1 SEHNR and CDR2 FQNEAQ (reference sequence). CDR3 length: 13 amino acids. With V trimmed by 1 base and J by 5 bases, 1 base remained unmatched. The CDR3 DNA follows: TGTGCCAGCAGCTTAGGACAGGGGAACGAGCAGTACTTC. It is translated as CASSLGQGNEQYF. The whole variable domain, filled in from reference TRBV7-9 and TRBJ2-7, reads DTGVSQNPRHKITKRGQNVTFRCDPISEHNRLYWYRQTLGQGPEFLTYFQNEAQLEKSRLLSDRFSAERPKGSFSTLEIQRTEQGDSAMYLCASSLGQGNEQYFGPGTRLTVT.

The V and J genes are TRBV4-1 and TRBJ2-1, with 9 positions matching TRBD2. The CDR3 runs 15 residues. From germline, CDR1 is MGHRA and CDR2 YSYEKL. The ends lost 3 bases at V and 8 bases at J; junction bases unmatched: 8. CDR3 sequence reads: CASSQVAGAVHEQFF. CDR3 bases: TGCGCCAGCAGCCAGGTAGCGGGAGCGGTACATGAGCAGTTCTTC.

The V call is TRBV9, the J call TRBJ2-3; 11 nucleotides line up with TRBD2. The V gene end was trimmed by 1 base and the J gene end by 0 bases; junction bases not matched to a gene: 10. The CDR3 sequence is 19 residues long. The germline gives CDR1 SGDLS, CDR2 YYNGEE. Here the CDR3 DNA reads TGTGCCAGCAGCGTAAGACCGCCTACTAGCGGGGGAAGCACAGATACGCAGTATTTT. This translates into CASSVRPPTSGGSTDTQYF. The full variable domain, in which reference TRBV9 and TRBJ2-3 provide the parts outside the CDR3, is DSGVTQTPKHLITATGQRVTLRCSPRSGDLSVYWYQQSLDQGLQFLIQYYNGEERAKGNILERFSAQQFPDLHSELNLSSLELGDSALYFCASSVRPPTSGGSTDTQYFGPGTRLTVL.

The chain uses TRBV28 and TRBJ1-4; unclear D gene. CDR1 and CDR2 from the germline V gene are MDHEN and SYDVKM. The CDR3 totals 14 residues. V was cut by 5 bases and J by 4 bases, with 11 bases left in between. This CDR3 reads CASSPPVHNEKLFF. CDR3 bases: TGTGCCAGCAGTCCGCCGGTCCATAATGAAAAACTGTTTTTT.

This clone was detected only a few times. This chain links TRBV5-1 with TRBJ2-3; TRBD2 matches 13 bases. The CDR3 consists of 15 residues. V lost 7 bases, J lost 4 bases, and 6 bases stayed unmatched. The V gene's germline CDR1 is SGHRS and CDR2 YFSETQ. DNA of the CDR3: TGCGCCAGCCACGGACTAGCGGGAGTAGCAGATACGCAGTATTTT. Its translation is CASHGLAGVADTQYF.

This clone occurred a few times. The V gene is TRBV7-9, the J gene TRBJ1-1; the D is unclear. CDR3 size: 12 residues. Per the germline V gene, CDR1 is SEHNR and CDR2 is FQNEAQ (reference sequence). Trimming removed 1 base from V and 11 bases from J, with 11 bases in between. CDR3 sequence: CASSLGAGGAFF. CDR3 bases: TGTGCCAGCAGCTTAGGGGCGGGCGGTGCTTTCTTT.

The chain couples TRBV4-1 to TRBJ2-7; D unclear. V was trimmed by 1 base and J by 1 base, leaving 11 bases between them. The CDR3 covers 15 residues. Germline CDR1 MGHRA, CDR2 YSYEKL. The chain's CDR3 is CASSQGVTLSYEQYF. In nucleotides, the CDR3 is TGCGCCAGCAGCCAAGGAGTCACGCTTTCCTACGAGCAGTACTTC.

This clone was seen more than once but under ten times. Other DNA sequences in the same sample also yield this CDR3. The chain links TRBV25-1 to TRBJ1-2; D not resolved. Germline-derived CDR1 and CDR2 are MGHDK and SYGVNS. V dropped 1 base and J dropped 0 bases, with 3 bases sitting between them. This CDR3 has 13 residues. DNA for the CDR3: TGTGCCAGCAGTGAATCGGCTAACTATGGCTACACCTTC. Its protein product is CASSESANYGYTF.

The genes are TRBV19 and TRBJ2-5; 11 bases align to TRBD2. Trimming cost V 5 bases and J 2 bases; bases outside gene matches: 4. The CDR3 is 15 residues long. Germline CDR1 and CDR2: LNHDA and SQIVND (reference sequence). CDR3 DNA sequence: TGTGCCAGTAGTTCACTAGCGGGAGCACAAGAGACCCAGTACTTC. It is translated as CASSSLAGAQETQYF. The full variable domain, its missing parts supplied by reference TRBV19 and TRBJ2-5, is DGGITQSPKYLFRKEGQNVTLSCEQNLNHDAMYWYRQDPGQGLRLIYYSQIVNDFQKGDIAEGYSVSREKKESFPLTVTSAQKNPTAFYLCASSSLAGAQETQYFGPGTRLLVL.

The V call is TRBV19, the J call TRBJ2-1, with TRBD2 matching 8 bases. The CDR3 is 15 residues long. V shed 9 bases, J shed 7 bases, and the junction held 14 bases outside the gene matches. The germline V gene has CDR1 LNHDA and CDR2 SQIVND (reference sequence). The CDR3 reads CASSESGSGRNEQFF. In DNA form, the CDR3 reads TGTGCCAGCTCGGAAAGCGGGAGTGGTAGGAATGAGCAGTTCTTC.

The chain links TRBV28 to TRBJ2-5; 8 bases map to TRBD1. The end of the DNA fits TRBJ2-7 better, so the J call may be wrong. This CDR3 region has 14 residues. Germline V gene data show CDR1 as MDHEN and CDR2 as SYDVKM. CDR3 amino acids: CASSLARGLYEQYF. CDR3 bases: TGTGCCAGCAGTTTAGCCAGGGGGCTCTACGAGCAGTACTTC.

The chain employs TRBV4-1 and TRBJ2-5, with 7 bases fitting TRBD2. CDR3 length equals 15 residues. From germline, CDR1 is MGHRA and CDR2 YSYEKL. Trimming removed 4 bases from V and 1 base from J; junction bases left unmatched: 6. The chain's CDR3 is CASSRPAGTQETQYF. The CDR3 DNA reads TGCGCCAGCAGCCGACCAGCGGGGACCCAAGAGACCCAGTACTTC.